What follows are 26 T cell receptor beta chains derived from one specimen sequenced in a study of CD8 T cell repertoires and HIV-1 epitope variants. These receptors' antigens are unknown. This table comes from immunoSEQ multiplex PCR, and its TCRdb copy is limited to in-frame clones, with some not included. This table has almost 3,000 clones, almost 75% appearing once. The sequenced material came from cultured CD8+ T cells derived from PBMCs. These receptors were taken from a male donor with HIV.

The rearrangement uses TRBV15 and TRBJ2-7; either TRBD1 or TRBD2 may supply D (7 bases each). V shed 0 bases and J shed 3 bases, with 15 bases lying between them. The CDR3 sequence is 16 residues long. The germline CDR1 and CDR2 sequences are LNHNV and YYDKDF (reference sequence). The CDR3 sequence: CATSRDKAGQSYEQYF. Here the CDR3 DNA reads TGTGCCACCAGCAGAGATAAAGCGGGACAGAGCTACGAGCAGTACTTC.

The genes are TRBV19 and TRBJ2-7; D is unclear. Per the germline V gene, CDR1 is LNHDA and CDR2 is SQIVND (reference sequence). Between the trimmed V and J ends, which lost 2 bases and 0 bases, there was a span of 5 bases. CDR3 size: 13 residues. The CDR3 coding sequence is TGTGCCAGTAGTATAAGCATCTCCTACGAGCAGTACTTC. Encoded protein: CASSISISYEQYF.

The chain carries TRBV28 and TRBJ1-2; 9 bases line up with TRBD1. The V and J ends lost 5 bases and 4 bases, in that order; junction bases with no gene match: 11. Germline V gene lookup returns CDR1 MDHEN and CDR2 SYDVKM. The CDR3 loop spans 16 amino acids. The CDR3 spells CASSTRGDRAIYGYTF. Written as DNA, the CDR3 is TGTGCCAGCAGTACAAGGGGGGACAGGGCCATCTATGGCTACACCTTC.

This clone is categorized as large (0.1 to 1%). This chain links TRBV6-1 with TRBJ1-2; D not certain. Germline V CDR1 and CDR2: MNHNS, SASEGT. Trimming shortened V by 2 bases and J by 3 bases, and 16 bases separated the two germline ends. CDR3 size: 16 residues. In DNA form, the CDR3 reads TGTGCCAGCAGTGAACTTCCACAAGACCTAGACTATGGCTACACCTTC. Encoded protein: CASSELPQDLDYGYTF.

The chain uses TRBV28 and TRBJ2-1; D is tentatively TRBD1 or TRBD2 (5 bases each). The CDR3 contains 13 residues. The germline CDR1 and CDR2 sequences are MDHEN and SYDVKM. The V end lost 5 bases, the J end lost 6 bases, and 11 bases lay between the germline ends. The CDR3 is CASSGDRLNEQFF. The DNA of the CDR3 is TGTGCCAGCAGTGGGGACCGACTCAATGAGCAGTTCTTC.

The chain is built from TRBV28 and TRBJ2-1; 7 nucleotides line up with TRBD2. Trimming at V came to 6 bases and at J to 15 bases, leaving 11 bases not matched to a gene. The CDR3 loop spans 12 amino acids. Germline V gives CDR1 MDHEN, CDR2 SYDVKM. The CDR3 DNA sequence: TGTGCCAGCAGCCGGGGGAGCGGGGATGGGTTCTTC. Translating gives CASSRGSGDGFF.

This chain uses TRBV5-1 with TRBJ1-4, with TRBD1 matching over 10 bases. With V trimmed by 4 bases and J by 8 bases, 5 bases remained unmatched. This CDR3 contains 14 residues. Germline loops: CDR1 SGHRS, CDR2 YFSETQ. The CDR3 DNA is TGCGCCAGCAGCCTTGACAGGGGGCACGAAAAACTGTTTTTT. This encodes CASSLDRGHEKLFF.

The chain couples TRBV2 to TRBJ1-4, with D uncertain. Looked up from germline, CDR1 is SNHLY and CDR2 is FYNNEI. This CDR3 spans 16 amino acids. The germline V and J ends were trimmed by 5 bases and 6 bases, with 19 bases remaining between them. This chain's CDR3 is CASSMGSQRRDEKLFF. The CDR3, as DNA: TGTGCCAGCAGTATGGGCTCACAGAGAAGGGATGAAAAACTGTTTTTT.

The rearrangement uses TRBV27 and TRBJ2-2; 10 nucleotides agree with TRBD2. The CDR3 covers 14 residues. Germline assignment: CDR1 MNHEY and CDR2 SMNVEV (reference sequence). V trimming: 9 bases; J trimming: 5 bases; junction bases outside the gene matches: 6. This CDR3 reads CASEPSGRTGELFF. The CDR3, as DNA: TGTGCCAGTGAGCCTAGCGGGAGAACCGGGGAGCTGTTTTTT.

This clone was detected once. The gene calls are TRBV7-8 and TRBJ2-7, with 8 bases identical to TRBD1. The CDR3 has 17 amino acids. The junction had 16 bases not matched to a gene; V was cut back by 3 bases and J by 6 bases. Germline V gives CDR1 SGHVS, CDR2 FQNEAQ. The CDR3 sequence is CASSLEATGGTVSEQYF. DNA of the CDR3: TGTGCCAGCAGCTTGGAGGCTACAGGGGGTACGGTCTCCGAGCAGTACTTC.

This clone has a handful of counts. The chain carries TRBV27 and TRBJ2-1, with TRBD2 matching over 16 bases. The CDR3 contains 16 residues. Germline CDR1 and CDR2: MNHEY and SMNVEV (reference sequence). Trimming at V came to 4 bases and at J to 4 bases, leaving 1 base not matched to a gene. The CDR3 sequence is CASSSGLAGGYNEQFF. The CDR3, as DNA: TGTGCCAGCAGTTCGGGACTAGCGGGGGGGTACAATGAGCAGTTCTTC.

The chain carries TRBV4-3 and TRBJ2-1; TRBD2 aligns across 10 bases. V shed 0 bases and J 9 bases; nucleotides not matched to a gene: 8. The germline V gene has CDR1 LGHNA and CDR2 YSLEER. The CDR3 loop spans 16 amino acids. The CDR3 sequence is CASSQDTSGGASEQFF. CDR3 DNA: TGCGCCAGCAGCCAAGATACAAGCGGGGGGGCAAGTGAGCAGTTCTTC.

The V gene is TRBV19, the J gene TRBJ2-1; TRBD2 agrees at 11 bases. V lost 5 bases and J lost 6; bases outside the gene matches: 12. From germline, CDR1 is LNHDA and CDR2 SQIVND (reference sequence). The CDR3 runs to 17 residues. Written as DNA, the CDR3 is TGTGCCAGTAGTCCCAGTTTAGCGGGGGGGCTCGTCAATGAGCAGTTCTTC. It yields the protein CASSPSLAGGLVNEQFF.

The rearrangement uses TRBV4-1 and TRBJ2-2; tentatively, D is TRBD2 (6 bases). V was cut by 6 bases and J by 7 bases, with 12 bases left in between. This CDR3 region has 13 residues. Germline V CDR1 and CDR2: MGHRA, YSYEKL. The CDR3 DNA is TGCGCCAGCAGTCCTGCGGGGAGCGGGGAGCTGTTTTTT. Amino acid sequence: CASSPAGSGELFF.

In DNA, the CDR3 is TGTGCCAGCAGCCGGAACAGGGGCCTCAATTCACCCCTCCACTTT. Residues: CASSRNRGLNSPLHF. This chain links TRBV4-2 with TRBJ1-6; 7 nucleotides match TRBD1. This CDR3 comprises 15 residues. The V segment lost 4 bases and the J segment 7 bases; nucleotides outside the gene matches: 7. Germline-derived CDR1 and CDR2 are LGHNA and YNFKEQ.

This CDR3 reads CASRPAGQGMNTEAFF. The CDR3 DNA reads as TGCGCCAGCAGACCTGCCGGACAGGGAATGAACACTGAAGCTTTCTTT. The chain links TRBV5-1 to TRBJ1-1; 8 bases match TRBD1. The CDR3 length is 16 residues. The V segment lost 5 bases and the J segment 0 bases; nucleotides outside the gene matches: 9. Germline V gene lookup returns CDR1 SGHRS and CDR2 YFSETQ.

This chain links TRBV4-3 with TRBJ2-3; tentatively, D is TRBD1 or TRBD2 (6 bases each). Germline V gives CDR1 LGHNA, CDR2 YSLEER. Trimming shortened V by 6 bases and J by 4 bases, and 20 bases separated the two germline ends. The CDR3 runs to 16 residues. Here the CDR3 reads CASSPETEGGADTQYF. The CDR3 coding sequence is TGCGCCAGCAGTCCAGAGACTGAGGGGGGTGCAGATACGCAGTATTTT.

This sequence joins TRBV27 and TRBJ2-1; D gene uncertain. The germline V gene has CDR1 MNHEY and CDR2 SMNVEV (reference sequence). Trimming removed 5 bases at V and 2 bases at J, with 10 bases between. The CDR3 totals 14 residues. The CDR3: CASSPFSPYNEQFF. The CDR3 bases are TGTGCCAGCAGTCCTTTCTCTCCCTACAATGAGCAGTTCTTC.

Here the CDR3 DNA reads TGCGCCAGCAGCTTGGGAGGAGGGGGCGACTATGGCTACACCTTC. Its protein is CASSLGGGGDYGYTF. The gene calls are TRBV5-1 and TRBJ1-2; 7 bases map to TRBD1. CDR3 length: 15 residues. Germline V gene lookup returns CDR1 SGHRS and CDR2 YFSETQ. Trimming cost V 0 bases and J 3 bases; bases outside gene matches: 5.

The rearrangement links TRBV7-6 to TRBJ2-1; 12 bases map to TRBD2. The junction had 8 bases not matched to a gene; V was cut back by 7 bases and J by 7 bases. The length of the CDR3 is 15 residues. Germline loops: CDR1 SGHVS, CDR2 FNYEAQ. CDR3: CASTETSGSRNEQFF. The DNA for the CDR3 is TGTGCCAGCACCGAGACTAGCGGGAGTCGGAATGAGCAGTTCTTC.

This clone was picked up one time. The gene calls are TRBV2 and TRBJ2-2; 7 bases are a match to TRBD2. Per germline, CDR1 SNHLY and CDR2 FYNNEI. The CDR3 extends over 17 amino acids. J gave up 4 bases and V 3 bases, and 11 bases lay outside the gene matches. The CDR3 coding sequence is TGTGCCAGCAGTGACCTGCTGGGGGGGATAGGCACCGGGGAGCTGTTTTTT. This gives the protein CASSDLLGGIGTGELFF.

The V call is TRBV10-3, the J call TRBJ2-3; 14 nucleotides align to TRBD2. V lost 8 bases, J lost 1 base, and 5 bases stayed unmatched. The CDR3 spans 16 residues. Germline V gene sequence: CDR1 ENHRY, CDR2 SYGVKD. Written as DNA, the CDR3 is TGTGCCATCTCCGGGACTAGCGGGAGTGGCACAGATACGCAGTATTTT. Protein: CAISGTSGSGTDTQYF.

The J gene is TRBJ2-3, the V gene TRBV7-9; TRBD2 is a possible D gene (5 bases). Trimming took off 0 bases at V and 0 bases at J, with 10 bases between the two ends. The V gene's germline CDR1 is SEHNR and CDR2 FQNEAQ (reference sequence). The CDR3 has 16 amino acids. The CDR3 spells CASSLAQSGSTDTQYF. The DNA of the CDR3 is TGTGCCAGCAGCTTAGCCCAGTCGGGGAGCACAGATACGCAGTATTTT. Together with reference TRBV7-9 and TRBJ2-3, the CDR3 gives the full variable domain: DTGVSQNPRHKITKRGQNVTFRCDPISEHNRLYWYRQTLGQGPEFLTYFQNEAQLEKSRLLSDRFSAERPKGSFSTLEIQRTEQGDSAMYLCASSLAQSGSTDTQYFGPGTRLTVL.

The gene calls are TRBV7-8 and TRBJ2-1; 10 bases map to TRBD2. V shed 7 bases, J shed 0 bases, and the junction held 12 bases outside the gene matches. CDR1 is SGHVS, CDR2 FQNEAQ, per germline. The length of the CDR3 is 18 residues. For the CDR3, the DNA is TGTGCCAGCATCGCCGGGGTCCCTAGCGGGAGCTCCTACAATGAGCAGTTCTTC. This encodes CASIAGVPSGSSYNEQFF.

This clone was recorded only once. V is TRBV7-8 and J is TRBJ1-5, with D tentatively TRBD1 (5 bases). The CDR3 has 16 amino acids. Germline CDR1 reads SGHVS; CDR2 reads FQNEAQ. Deletions cut 3 bases from V and 3 bases from J, with 15 bases between. CDR3 protein: CASSFFNGALNQPQHF. Here the CDR3 DNA reads TGTGCCAGCAGCTTTTTCAACGGGGCCCTCAATCAGCCCCAGCATTTT.

This clone was picked up one time. The genes are TRBV5-1 and TRBJ2-7, with TRBD1 matching over 10 bases. CDR3 length: 14 amino acids. From germline, CDR1 is SGHRS and CDR2 YFSETQ. Trimming cost V 1 base and J 5 bases; bases outside gene matches: 3. CDR3 bases: TGCGCCAGCAGCTTGCGACAGGGGGCTGACGAGCAGTACTTC. It yields the protein CASSLRQGADEQYF.